This TCR beta chain was captured in a study of blood T cell repertoires in COVID-19. This clone was picked up one time. The repertoire was sequenced with immunoSEQ multiplex PCR; TCRdb's copy has only in-frame clones and lacks some. This table has about 110,000 clones, 85% to 90% appearing once. This CDR3 has 13 amino acids. The ends were cut back, 1 base at V and 1 base at J, with 4 bases in the middle. Germline CDR1 LNHDA, CDR2 SQIVND (reference sequence). The receptor comes from a woman in her 50s with acute or convalescent COVID-19. The sequencing input was peripheral blood. The V call is TRBV19, the J call TRBJ1-1; D unresolved. The DNA for the CDR3 is TGTGCCAGTAGTATAGGGGCGAACACTGAAGCTTTCTTT. Translating gives CASSIGANTEAFF.